This T cell receptor beta chain was captured in a study of blood T cell repertoires in COVID-19. Study background: Specimens from acute and convalescent COVID-19 originated in the United States, Italy and Spain. Sample material is recorded as cDNA or gDNA derived from T cells, B-cell-depleted T cells, or PBMCs.

Original analysis: Researchers report that nucleated cell counts were estimated from reference gene primer amplification. Using immunoSEQ multiplex PCR, the repertoire was profiled, and TCRdb retains in-frame clones only, with some absent. V and J calls and clone size are given by that table; D and trimming were obtained from the DNA. The sample consists of around 81,000 clones, roughly 80% of them appearing once. Between the trimmed V and J ends, which lost 7 bases and 5 bases, there was a span of 11 bases. CDR1 and CDR2 from the germline V gene are LNHDA and SQIVND (reference sequence). The CDR3 loop spans 12 amino acids. Only one count was recorded for this clone.

The sequenced sample was peripheral blood. The chain employs TRBV19 and TRBJ1-1; D call uncertain. The clonotype comes from a human donor in a cohort sampled during active COVID-19. The DNA of the CDR3 is TGTGCCAGTATGCGGGGAATTACTGAAGCTTTCTTT. Protein: CASMRGITEAFF.